This T cell receptor beta chain was sequenced during a study of CD8 T cells in Susac syndrome. When the RNA was reverse transcribed, random hexamers were used with an input of roughly 0.5 to 1 ug. With immunoSEQ multiplex PCR, TCR beta CDR3 was amplified across 54 Vbeta and 13 Jbeta. TCRdb analysed the immunoSEQ multiplex PCR reads with MiXCR anew, one entry per CDR3 protein. In the table there are approximately 140,000 distinct CDR3 sequences, around 94% of which are singletons. Germline loops: CDR1 SQVTM, CDR2 ANQGSEA. The CDR3 sequence is 13 residues long. Deletions cut 3 bases from V and 0 bases from J, with 9 bases between. Purification of the CD8+ and CD4+ T cells relied on negative isolation, and TEMRA cells underwent FACS enrichment. This clonotype was seen only once. Its antigen is unknown. Overall study results and limits: The study recognized that its TCR sequencing and HLA analysis covered a relatively small number of individuals.

The sequence came from a human donor in good health. Material: CD8+ T cells from PBMCs. The chain is built from TRBV29-1 and TRBJ2-7; D uncertain. The CDR3 sequence is CSVDLPDSYEQYF. The DNA for the CDR3 is TGCAGCGTTGACTTGCCGGACTCCTACGAGCAGTACTTC.